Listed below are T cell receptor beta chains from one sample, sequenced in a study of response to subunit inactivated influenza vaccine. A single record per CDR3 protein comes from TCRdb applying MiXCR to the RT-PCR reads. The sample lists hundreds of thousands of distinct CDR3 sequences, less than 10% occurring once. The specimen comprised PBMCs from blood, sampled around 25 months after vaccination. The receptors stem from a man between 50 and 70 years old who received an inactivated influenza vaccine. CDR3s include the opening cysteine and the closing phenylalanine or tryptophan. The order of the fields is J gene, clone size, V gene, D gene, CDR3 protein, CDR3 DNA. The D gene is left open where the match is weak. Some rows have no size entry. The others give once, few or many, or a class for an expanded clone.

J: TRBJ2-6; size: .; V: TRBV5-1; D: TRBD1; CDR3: CASSSWGAGGFSGANVLTF; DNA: TGCGCCAGCAGCTCATGGGGGGCAGGGGGCTTCTCTGGGGCCAACGTCCTGACTTTC
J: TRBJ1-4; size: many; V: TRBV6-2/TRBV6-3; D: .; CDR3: CATSGFAPEKLFF; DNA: TGTGCCACCAGCGGATTCGCCCCTGAAAAACTGTTTTTT
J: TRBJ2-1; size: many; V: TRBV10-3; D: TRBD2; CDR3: CAISGGPTSGNEQFF; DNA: TGTGCCATCAGCGGAGGGCCAACTAGCGGCAATGAGCAGTTCTTC
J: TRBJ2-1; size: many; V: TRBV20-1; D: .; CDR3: CSASRGGQTHNSYNEQFF; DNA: TGCAGTGCTTCTCGTGGTGGCCAAACTCATAACTCCTACAATGAGCAGTTCTTC
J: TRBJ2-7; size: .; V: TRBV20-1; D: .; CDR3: CSAREGRTLREQYF; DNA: TGCAGTGCTAGAGAGGGCAGGACCCTGCGCGAGCAGTACTTC
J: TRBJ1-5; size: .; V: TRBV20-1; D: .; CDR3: CSARQGSGNQPQHF; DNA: TGCAGTGCTAGACAGGGATCAGGCAATCAGCCCCAGCATTTT
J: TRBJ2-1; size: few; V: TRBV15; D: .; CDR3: CATSSWQQVTSEQFF; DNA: TGTGCCACCAGCAGTTGGCAGCAGGTCACTAGTGAGCAGTTCTTC
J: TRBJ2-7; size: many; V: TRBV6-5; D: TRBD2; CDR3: CASSYVGGSEQYF; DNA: TGTGCCAGCAGTTACGTGGGGGGGAGCGAGCAGTACTTC
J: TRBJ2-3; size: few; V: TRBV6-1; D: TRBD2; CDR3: CASTPPGGSTDTQYF; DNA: TGTGCCAGCACCCCGCCGGGGGGGAGCACAGATACGCAGTATTTT
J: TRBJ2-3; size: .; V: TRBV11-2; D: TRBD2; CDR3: CASSLLGLAGGLGTDTQYF; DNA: TGTGCCAGCAGCTTATTGGGACTAGCGGGGGGGCTGGGCACAGATACGCAGTATTTT
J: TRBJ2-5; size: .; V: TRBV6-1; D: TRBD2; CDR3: CASSPSGGPKTQYF; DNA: TGTGCCAGCAGCCCTAGCGGGGGGCCCAAGACCCAGTACTTC
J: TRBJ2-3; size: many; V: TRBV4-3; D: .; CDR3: CASSQEPQRDTQYF; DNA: TGCGCCAGCAGCCAAGAACCCCAGAGGGATACGCAGTATTTT
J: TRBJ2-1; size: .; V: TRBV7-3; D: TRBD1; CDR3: CASSPTGEVRDEQFF; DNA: TGTGCCAGCAGCCCAACAGGGGAAGTGAGGGATGAGCAGTTCTTC
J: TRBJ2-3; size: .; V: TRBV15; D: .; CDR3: CATSRIAPDTQYF; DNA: TGTGCCACCAGCAGGATCGCCCCAGATACGCAGTATTTT
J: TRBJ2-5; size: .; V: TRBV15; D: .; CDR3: CATSRYDSKETQYF; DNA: TGTGCCACCAGCAGATATGACAGTAAAGAGACCCAGTACTTC
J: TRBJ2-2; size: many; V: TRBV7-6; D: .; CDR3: CASSLNAIRGGELFF; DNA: TGTGCCAGCAGCTTGAATGCAATACGGGGCGGGGAGCTGTTTTTT
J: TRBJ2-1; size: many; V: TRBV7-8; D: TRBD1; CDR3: CASSFRAGRGFDEQFF; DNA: TGTGCCAGCAGCTTTAGGGCCGGCAGGGGGTTTGATGAGCAGTTCTTC
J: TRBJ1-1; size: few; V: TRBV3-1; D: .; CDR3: CAPGTASTEAFF; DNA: TGTGCGCCCGGGACCGCGAGCACTGAAGCTTTCTTT
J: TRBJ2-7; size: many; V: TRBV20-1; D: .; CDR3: CSARDRPSSDEQYF; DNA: TGCAGTGCTAGAGATCGTCCTAGTTCCGACGAGCAGTACTTC
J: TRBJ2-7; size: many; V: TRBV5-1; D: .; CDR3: CASSTQGYEQYF; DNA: TGCGCCAGCAGCACACAGGGTTACGAGCAGTACTTC
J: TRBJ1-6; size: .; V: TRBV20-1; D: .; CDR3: CSASPRGNLYYNSPLHF; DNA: TGCAGTGCTAGCCCTAGGGGGAACCTTTATTATAATTCACCCCTCCACTTT
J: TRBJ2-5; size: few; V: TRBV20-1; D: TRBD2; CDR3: CSASRPGLEETQYF; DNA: TGCAGTGCTTCTCGACCGGGACTAGAGGAGACCCAGTACTTC
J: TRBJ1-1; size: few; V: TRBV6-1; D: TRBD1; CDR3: CASSVTGASSSTEAFF; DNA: TGTGCCAGCAGTGTGACAGGGGCCAGTTCGAGTACTGAAGCTTTCTTT
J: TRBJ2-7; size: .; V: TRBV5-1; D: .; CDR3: CASSLSPARVEQYF; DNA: TGCGCCAGCAGCTTGTCCCCAGCGAGGGTCGAGCAGTACTTC
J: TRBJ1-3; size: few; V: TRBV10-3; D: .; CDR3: CAISDVPGNTIYF; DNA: TGTGCCATCAGTGATGTCCCTGGAAACACCATATATTTT
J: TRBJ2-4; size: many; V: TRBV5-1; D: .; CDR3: CASSLRTDGLGIQYF; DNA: TGCGCCAGCAGCTTGCGGACAGATGGGCTGGGCATTCAGTACTTC
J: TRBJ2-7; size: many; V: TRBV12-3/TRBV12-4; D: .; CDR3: CASSLQGIYEQYF; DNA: TGTGCCAGCAGTTTACAGGGGATTTACGAGCAGTACTTC
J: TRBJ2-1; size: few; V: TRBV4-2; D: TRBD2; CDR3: CASSRSRLAEDNEQFF; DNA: TGTGCCAGCAGCCGATCGCGACTAGCGGAGGACAATGAGCAGTTCTTC
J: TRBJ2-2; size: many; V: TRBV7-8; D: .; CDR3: CASSLTVGGSGELFF; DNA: TGTGCCAGCAGCTTGACAGTCGGGGGCTCCGGGGAGCTGTTTTTT
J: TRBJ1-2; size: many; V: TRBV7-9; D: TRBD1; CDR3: CASSLAFGTVANYGYTF; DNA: TGTGCCAGCAGCTTAGCCTTCGGGACAGTTGCTAACTATGGCTACACCTTC
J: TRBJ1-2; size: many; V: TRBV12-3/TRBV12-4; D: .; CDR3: CASSFKYGYTF; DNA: TGTGCCAGCAGTTTTAAATATGGCTACACCTTC
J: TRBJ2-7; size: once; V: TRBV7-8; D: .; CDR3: CPSSLSHLTYEQYF; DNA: TGTCCCAGCAGCTTAAGCCACCTAACCTACGAGCAGTACTTC
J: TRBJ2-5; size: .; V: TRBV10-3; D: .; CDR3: CAISFSSQETQYF; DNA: TGTGCCATCAGTTTTTCCAGCCAAGAGACCCAGTACTTC